Each of the 31 T cell receptor beta chains below was sequenced from the same sample in a study of cytomegalovirus exposure and HLA in healthy donors (dated 2017 in TCRdb). Library preparation employed the immunoSEQ multiplex PCR assay. For the multiplex PCR, a mixture combining 60 forward primers for TCR Vbeta segments and 13 reverse primers for TCR Jbeta segments was used. The table comes from immuneACCESS by way of TCRdb, which keeps in-frame sequences with V and J called. Part of the clones is missing from these tables; in studies checked, under half for an unresolved V gene and the rest for unknown reasons. The sample table shows around 87,000 clones, and over 60% are seen once. The biggest ten clones account for 3% to 3.5% of the sample. The sequencing sample was made of PBMCs. The receptors come from a man between 35 and 55 years old in good health and CMV-seronegative.

The chain recombines TRBV4-1 with TRBJ2-6; D might be TRBD1 (6 bases). This CDR3 region has 17 residues. Germline V gene data show CDR1 as MGHRA and CDR2 as YSYEKL. V lost 4 bases and J lost 6, with 19 bases in between. The CDR3 loop reads CASSPEDRLSVANVLTF. CDR3 bases: TGCGCCAGCAGCCCCGAAGACAGGTTATCGGTGGCCAACGTCCTGACTTTC.

The rearrangement links TRBV6-5 to TRBJ2-3; 9 bases match TRBD2. Germline CDR1 MNHEY, CDR2 SVGAGI. V shed 8 bases, J shed 0 bases, and the junction held 3 bases outside the gene matches. The CDR3 is 14 amino acids. DNA of the CDR3: TGTGCCAGCGCTAGCGGGGAAAGCACAGATACGCAGTATTTT. Protein sequence: CASASGESTDTQYF.

This chain connects TRBV7-9 to TRBJ1-2; 8 bases map to TRBD1. The CDR3 has 16 residues. The germline gives CDR1 SEHNR, CDR2 FQNEAQ (reference sequence). Germline trimming cut 3 bases from V and 4 bases from J; bases unmatched to any gene: 10. Written as DNA, the CDR3 is TGTGCCAGCAGCTTGGGTACCCCAGGGGGCCGCTATGGCTACACCTTC. Its protein is CASSLGTPGGRYGYTF. The full variable domain, with the rest looked up from reference TRBV7-9 and TRBJ1-2, is DTGVSQNPRHKITKRGQNVTFRCDPISEHNRLYWYRQTLGQGPEFLTYFQNEAQLEKSRLLSDRFSAERPKGSFSTLEIQRTEQGDSAMYLCASSLGTPGGRYGYTFGSGTRLTVV.

The rearrangement uses TRBV14 and TRBJ2-5, with 8 bases matching TRBD2. Unmatched junction bases numbered 2, after V lost 4 bases and J lost 1 base. Germline assignment: CDR1 SGHDN and CDR2 FVKESK. The CDR3 totals 14 residues. CDR3 sequence reads: CASSLRGGQETQYF. The DNA for the CDR3 is TGTGCCAGCAGCCTTCGGGGGGGCCAAGAGACCCAGTACTTC. The full variable domain, in which reference TRBV14 and TRBJ2-5 provide the parts outside the CDR3, is EAGVTQFPSHSVIEKGQTVTLRCDPISGHDNLYWYRRVMGKEIKFLLHFVKESKQDESGMPNNRFLAERTGGTYSTLKVQPAELEDSGVYFCASSLRGGQETQYFGPGTRLLVL.

The rearrangement links TRBV11-3 to TRBJ2-3; the match to TRBD1 covers 10 bases. The CDR3 spans 17 residues. Germline V gives CDR1 SGHNT, CDR2 YENEEA. Trimming removed 4 bases from V and 1 base from J; junction bases left unmatched: 8. CDR3: CASSSGTGDFGTDTQYF. The CDR3 nucleotides are TGTGCCAGCAGCTCCGGGACAGGGGATTTTGGCACAGATACGCAGTATTTT.

The chain joins TRBV13 to TRBJ1-2; TRBD1 might be the D (5 bases). This CDR3 comprises 13 residues. In germline, CDR1 is PRHDT, CDR2 FYEKMQ (reference sequence). The V and J ends lost 1 base and 8 bases respectively, with 11 bases between them. The CDR3 region is CASSLEGWGGYTF. CDR3 nucleotide sequence: TGTGCCAGCAGCTTAGAGGGATGGGGCGGCTACACCTTC.

The rearrangement joins TRBV9 to TRBJ2-3; 10 bases agree with TRBD2. The CDR3 contains 16 residues. Germline V gives CDR1 SGDLS, CDR2 YYNGEE. V was clipped by 2 bases and J by 4 bases; unmatched bases: 7. The CDR3 DNA is TGTGCCAGCAGCGTCAAAGCGGGGGGGCCGGCAGATACGCAGTATTTT. This encodes CASSVKAGGPADTQYF.

V is TRBV7-3 and J is TRBJ1-1; TRBD1 might be the D (5 bases). The CDR3 is 14 residues long. Germline CDR1 and CDR2: SGHTA and FQGTGA. Trimming stripped 5 bases from V and 6 bases from J, with 16 bases between. CDR3 nucleotides: TGTGCCAGCAGCCGCAGGGCGCCGGACGCTGAAGCTTTCTTT. This sequence encodes CASSRRAPDAEAFF. Together with reference TRBV7-3 and TRBJ1-1, the CDR3 gives the full variable domain: GAGVSQTPSNKVTEKGKYVELRCDPISGHTALYWYRQSLGQGPEFLIYFQGTGAADDSGLPNDRFFAVRPEGSVSTLKIQRTERGDSAVYLCASSRRAPDAEAFFGQGTRLTVV.

The chain uses TRBV11-2 and TRBJ2-5; possible D gene TRBD2, 5 bases. The germline gives CDR1 SGHAT, CDR2 FQNNGV. The CDR3 consists of 14 residues. The ends were cut back, 1 base at V and 4 bases at J, with 10 bases in the middle. CDR3 region: CASSLGRSGETQYF. Here the CDR3 DNA reads TGTGCCAGCAGCTTAGGCAGGAGCGGAGAGACCCAGTACTTC.

This chain connects TRBV5-1 to TRBJ1-5; unclear D gene. CDR3 size: 15 residues. Germline lookup yields CDR1 SGHRS and CDR2 YFSETQ. Trimming cost V 4 bases and J 3 bases, with 14 bases left between them. In DNA, the CDR3 is TGCGCCAGCAGCAGTGGGGAGGTAACCAATCAGCCCCAGCATTTT. It yields the protein CASSSGEVTNQPQHF.

The chain combines TRBV28 with TRBJ2-3; D uncertain. V was cut by 4 bases and J by 6 bases, with 14 bases left in between. This CDR3 region has 14 residues. The V gene's germline CDR1 is MDHEN and CDR2 SYDVKM. The CDR3 sequence is CASSSSVAPDTQYF. CDR3 nucleotide sequence: TGTGCCAGCAGTTCCTCGGTTGCCCCGGATACGCAGTATTTT.

The J gene is TRBJ2-3, the V gene TRBV14; 9 positions agree with TRBD2. There are 15 residues in the CDR3. CDR1 is SGHDN, CDR2 FVKESK, per germline. Losses at the gene ends were 4 bases for V and 3 bases for J; bases not matched to a gene: 5. CDR3 residues: CASSRGLARTDTQYF. CDR3 DNA: TGTGCCAGCAGCCGAGGACTAGCGCGTACAGATACGCAGTATTTT.

J is TRBJ1-1 and V is TRBV13; D is unclear. CDR3 length: 14 amino acids. Trimming cost V 5 bases and J 3 bases, with 13 bases left between them. Germline V lookup: CDR1 PRHDT, CDR2 FYEKMQ (reference sequence). CDR3 sequence (DNA): TGTGCCAGCAGCCTAGCCGCGAGGGACACTGAAGCTTTCTTT. This encodes CASSLAARDTEAFF.

The chain uses TRBV28 and TRBJ1-2, with D possibly being TRBD1 (6 bases). There are 14 residues in the CDR3. The germline V gene encodes CDR1 MDHEN and CDR2 SYDVKM. V gave up 3 bases and J gave up 0 bases, with 8 bases separating them. CDR3 sequence: CASSLTGPNYGYTF. The CDR3 DNA reads as TGTGCCAGCAGTTTGACAGGTCCTAACTATGGCTACACCTTC.

The chain carries TRBV18 and TRBJ1-2; D is unresolved. This CDR3 has 14 residues. Germline CDR1 KGHSH, CDR2 LQKENI. V was trimmed by 0 bases and J by 7 bases, leaving 12 bases between them. CDR3 DNA: TGTGCCAGCTCACCACCAGGAAGGACTGGTGGCTACACCTTC. Translation: CASSPPGRTGGYTF.

This clone was detected only a few times. The chain uses TRBV5-6 and TRBJ1-1; weak D call: TRBD1 (5 bases). The V gene's germline CDR1 is SGHDT and CDR2 YYEEEE. V was shortened by 3 bases and J by 0 bases, with 9 bases between the two germline ends. The length of the CDR3 is 14 residues. DNA of the CDR3: TGTGCCAGCAGCTCAGGGACTTTGAACACTGAAGCTTTCTTT. Residues: CASSSGTLNTEAFF.

The chain combines TRBV2 with TRBJ1-5; D might be TRBD1 (6 bases). The V and J ends lost 7 bases and 0 bases respectively, with 10 bases between them. Germline values: CDR1 SNHLY, CDR2 FYNNEI. This CDR3 has 14 amino acids. CDR3 sequence reads: CASNDRISNQPQHF. The CDR3 DNA sequence: TGTGCCAGCAATGACAGGATTAGCAATCAGCCCCAGCATTTT.

This chain uses TRBV9 with TRBJ2-5, with TRBD1 as a possible D gene (7 bases). V shed 0 bases and J shed 4 bases, with 16 bases lying between them. Germline V gene data show CDR1 as SGDLS and CDR2 as YYNGEE. The CDR3 totals 16 residues. CDR3 residues: CASSVGGGAGLETQYF. As DNA, the CDR3 is TGTGCCAGCAGCGTAGGAGGGGGCGCGGGGTTAGAGACCCAGTACTTC.

The genes are TRBV19 and TRBJ2-7; 8 bases match TRBD2. The CDR3 length is 16 residues. V trimming: 3 bases; J trimming: 0 bases; junction bases outside the gene matches: 7. Germline CDR1 and CDR2: LNHDA and SQIVND (reference sequence). The CDR3 DNA is TGTGCCAGTAGTATTTCTGGGACTAGAAACTCCTACGAGCAGTACTTC. Residues: CASSISGTRNSYEQYF.

The chain links TRBV28 to TRBJ1-1; 8 bases align to TRBD1. The CDR3 spans 15 residues. From germline, CDR1 is MDHEN and CDR2 SYDVKM. The V segment lost 6 bases and the J segment 0 bases; nucleotides outside the gene matches: 6. The chain's CDR3 is CASSRTGRMNTEAFF. CDR3 bases: TGTGCCAGCAGCAGGACAGGGCGGATGAACACTGAAGCTTTCTTT.

The chain uses TRBV6-5 and TRBJ1-5; a weak D match, TRBD1 (5 bases). From germline, CDR1 is MNHEY and CDR2 SVGAGI. The V end lost 3 bases, the J end lost 7 bases, and 13 bases lay between the germline ends. The CDR3 loop spans 14 amino acids. CDR3 amino acids: CASSYRGERQPQHF. As DNA, the CDR3 is TGTGCCAGCAGTTATAGGGGTGAGAGGCAGCCCCAGCATTTT.

The chain combines TRBV7-6 with TRBJ1-2; D might be TRBD1 (6 bases). Germline CDR1 is SGHVS and CDR2 is FNYEAQ. The CDR3 spans 17 residues. Trimming removed 3 bases from V and 2 bases from J, with 19 bases in between. The CDR3: CASSFGLSGQTNYGYTF. CDR3 coding DNA: TGTGCCAGCAGCTTCGGGTTATCAGGACAGACCAACTATGGCTACACCTTC.

The chain carries TRBV18 and TRBJ2-7; TRBD1 is a possible D gene (6 bases). The V gene lost 3 bases and the J gene lost 3 bases, with 18 bases spanning the gap. This CDR3 is 16 amino acids long. Germline loops: CDR1 KGHSH, CDR2 LQKENI. The CDR3 protein is CASSPTLGALYYEQYF. CDR3 sequence (DNA): TGTGCCAGCTCACCTACTTTGGGGGCCCTTTACTACGAGCAGTACTTC.

J is TRBJ1-1 and V is TRBV11-1, with a weak D call TRBD1 (6 bases). The ends were cut back, 5 bases at V and 0 bases at J, with 13 bases in the middle. Per the germline V gene, CDR1 is SGHAT and CDR2 is FQDESV (reference sequence). CDR3 length: 15 amino acids. The CDR3 sequence: CASSNQGLVNTEAFF. CDR3 DNA: TGTGCCAGCAGCAACCAGGGGTTGGTGAACACTGAAGCTTTCTTT.

In nucleotides, the CDR3 is TGTGCCTGGAGTGTAGTCAGGCACAATCAGCCCCAGCATTTT. Amino acid sequence: CAWSVVRHNQPQHF. J is TRBJ1-5 and V is TRBV30, with D unresolved. With 0 bases removed from V and 3 bases from J, the gap between germline ends came to 9 bases. Germline CDR1 GTSNPN, CDR2 SVGIG (reference sequence). CDR3 length: 14 amino acids. The full variable domain, in which reference TRBV30 and TRBJ1-5 provide the parts outside the CDR3, is SQTIHQWPATLVQPVGSPLSLECTVEGTSNPNLYWYRQAAGRGLQLLFYSVGIGQISSEVPQNLSASRPQDRQFILSSKKLLLSDSGFYLCAWSVVRHNQPQHFGDGTRLSIL.

This rearrangement joins TRBV5-4 to TRBJ2-5; a possible D gene is TRBD2 (6 bases). Germline V gives CDR1 SGHNT, CDR2 YYREEE (reference sequence). This CDR3 comprises 15 residues. V lost 6 bases to trimming and J lost 1 base, with 16 bases between them. CDR3 DNA sequence: TGTGCCAGCATCTCTTGGGGGGAGACCCAAGAGACCCAGTACTTC. Protein product: CASISWGETQETQYF.

This rearrangement joins TRBV6-1 to TRBJ1-5; perhaps TRBD1 as D (6 bases). The CDR3 is 13 amino acids. V lost 11 bases to trimming and J lost 0 bases, with 11 bases between them. The germline gives CDR1 MNHNS, CDR2 SASEGT. For the CDR3, the DNA is TGTGCCGGGGGGGCTTATAGCAATCAGCCCCAGCATTTT. Translated, it gives CAGGAYSNQPQHF.

The V gene is TRBV2, the J gene TRBJ1-1, with a tentative D call TRBD1 (6 bases). V was trimmed by 7 bases and J by 6 bases, leaving 15 bases between them. CDR1 is SNHLY and CDR2 is FYNNEI in the germline V gene. The length of the CDR3 is 13 residues. The CDR3 loop reads CASNPGVRAEAFF. CDR3 DNA sequence: TGTGCCAGCAACCCAGGGGTTAGGGCTGAAGCTTTCTTT.

V and J are TRBV6-1 and TRBJ1-1; 9 nucleotides line up with TRBD1. This CDR3 spans 15 amino acids. Trimming took 5 bases from V and 0 from J; bases not matched to a gene: 4. Germline CDR1 MNHNS, CDR2 SASEGT. DNA of the CDR3: TGTGCCAGCAGTCCCGGGACAGGGTTGAACACTGAAGCTTTCTTT. It codes for CASSPGTGLNTEAFF.

The V gene is TRBV6-4, the J gene TRBJ2-3; 7 nucleotides line up with TRBD2. Germline assignment: CDR1 MRHNA and CDR2 SNTAGT. The CDR3 totals 16 residues. After removal of 2 bases from V and 6 bases from J, the junction contained 11 bases not matched to a gene. The CDR3 region is CASSDVGGSSVDTQYF. CDR3 nucleotide sequence: TGTGCCAGCAGTGACGTGGGGGGGAGCTCGGTGGATACGCAGTATTTT.

J is TRBJ2-7 and V is TRBV7-9; 12 bases line up with TRBD2. Germline V gives CDR1 SEHNR, CDR2 FQNEAQ (reference sequence). There are 15 residues in the CDR3. V lost 1 base and J lost 4; bases outside the gene matches: 2. The CDR3 sequence is CASSLGLAGVYEQYF. Here the CDR3 DNA reads TGTGCCAGCAGCTTAGGACTAGCGGGGGTGTACGAGCAGTACTTC.